Listed here is a single T cell receptor (beta chain). Its specificity is unknown. These data belong to a study of read filtering for tumor transcriptome and immune sequencing. The wider study: R-ISS stage counts were 8 or 9 for I, 15 to 20 for II, 7 for III.

The library was built from 400 ng RNA with molecular barcoded adaptors for alpha/delta and beta/gamma chains. Via MiXCR, TCRdb re-called the reads, giving one row per CDR3 protein. The table lists approximately 2,500 distinct CDR3 sequences, approximately 65% of them singletons. Study-wide results and limits: Compared with RNA-seq, IR-seq gave much higher clonotype depth and reliability. Without single-read clonotypes, shared clonotype proportions correlated more between IR-seq and RNA-seq.

Germline V lookup: CDR1 DFQATT, CDR2 SNEGSKA (reference sequence). This CDR3 is 14 amino acids long. The sequencing input was a population of CD138-negative cells sorted from bone marrow. This clonotype originated in a donor at least 40 years old with multiple myeloma. This table probably holds off-target reads from a library built for another chain. This chain joins TRBV20-1 and TRBJ2-3; 7 bases match TRBD2. CDR3 DNA sequence: TGCAGGGCCAGCATTAGCGGGAGCACAGATACGCAGTATTTT. Encoded protein: CRASISGSTDTQYF.